This T cell receptor beta chain originates from a study of cytomegalovirus exposure and HLA in healthy donors. Turning to the study itself: Later, an analysis reported that the 95 to 150 validation repertoires had used the same platform as the approximately 630 first-cohort repertoires.

With respect to this clone: Its antigen is undetermined.

Study results and limitations: The CMV antigen specificity of three CMV-associated chains was confirmed through in vitro analysis. The classifier was said to identify cytomegalovirus status with high specificity and sensitivity. TCR beta chains numbering about 160 were designated cytomegalovirus-associated.

TCRdb's table, derived via immunoSEQ multiplex PCR, lists solely in-frame clones and lacks some. The top ten clones hold roughly 2% of a sample with fewer than 250,000 clones, roughly 87% of them seen once. The V end lost 4 bases, the J end lost 2 bases, and 15 bases lay between the germline ends. The CDR3 spans 16 residues. Germline CDR1 reads MGHRA; CDR2 reads YSYEKL. The V and J genes are TRBV4-1 and TRBJ1-5; unclear D gene. The sample was PBMCs. This TCR came from a woman aged 18-29 years in good health and CMV-seropositive. In DNA form, the CDR3 reads TGCGCCAGCAGCCTTAGACCAGGACTTGGCAATCAGCCCCAGCATTTT. Protein: CASSLRPGLGNQPQHF.